This T cell receptor (beta chain) was identified in a study of blood T cell repertoires in COVID-19. Trimming cost V 0 bases and J 6 bases, with 14 bases left between them. The CDR3 length is 15 residues. CDR1 MNHEY and CDR2 SVGAGI come from the germline V gene. Study processing details: Researchers report that nucleated cell counts were estimated from reference gene primer amplification. TCRdb's table, derived via immunoSEQ multiplex PCR, lists solely in-frame clones and lacks some. D and trimming were read from the DNA, whereas the V and J calls and clone size are those reported in that table. Among fewer than 200,000 clones, over 70% were seen once, and the ten largest hold about 6%.

This clonotype was obtained from a woman aged 40 to 55 with acute COVID-19. The rearrangement uses TRBV6-5 and TRBJ1-1; D is possibly TRBD1 (5 bases). Sequencing input: PBMCs or T cells enriched from blood (not recorded which). The CDR3 protein is CASSYSLGRGAEAFF. The CDR3 coding sequence is TGTGCCAGCAGTTACTCGTTAGGGAGGGGTGCTGAAGCTTTCTTT.